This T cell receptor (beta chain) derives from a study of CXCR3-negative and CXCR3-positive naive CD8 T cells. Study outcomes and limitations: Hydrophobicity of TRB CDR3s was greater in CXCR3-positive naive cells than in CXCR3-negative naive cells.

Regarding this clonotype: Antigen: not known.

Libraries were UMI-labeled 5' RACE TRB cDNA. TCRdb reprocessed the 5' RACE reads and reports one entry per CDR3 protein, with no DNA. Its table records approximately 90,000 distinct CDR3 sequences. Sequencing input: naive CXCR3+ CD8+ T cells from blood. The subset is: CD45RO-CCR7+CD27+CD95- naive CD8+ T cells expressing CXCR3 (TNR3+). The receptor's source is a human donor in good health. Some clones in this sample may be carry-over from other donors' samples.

The CDR3 loop is CASSQTRGETQYF. J is TRBJ2-5 and V is TRBV4-1; the TCRdb D gene call, TRBD2, has no DNA to confirm it. Germline CDR1 is MGHRA and CDR2 is YSYEKL. The CDR3 is 13 residues long.